This entry concerns a single TCR beta chain. Its target is not known. V was trimmed by 5 bases and J by 4 bases, leaving 11 bases between them. Germline V lookup: CDR1 MNHEY, CDR2 SVGAGI. This CDR3 comprises 13 residues. Clones were read by immunoSEQ multiplex PCR, and TCRdb kept only the in-frame ones, dropping some. The table shows more than 2,000,000 clones, with over 85% occurring only once. The sample is drawn from a study of shared clonotypes between healthy human individuals. Study conclusions and caveats: Sampling involved blood alone; tissue repertoires likely differ. When compared with the clonotypes that were shared by all four sorted-subset donors, the non-shared clonotypes turned out to have lower generation probabilities. Deeper or shallower sequencing was expected to change how clonotypes are shared among donors.

The material sequenced was naive CD4+ T cells from PBMCs. The sample's subset: CD45RA+ positively selected. The chain recombines TRBV6-5 with TRBJ1-2; D is unresolved. This receptor was identified in a man younger than 30 in good health. Some clones in this sample may be carry-over from other donors' samples. The CDR3, as DNA: TGTGCCAGCAGTCCCCGGGGAGCCTATGGCTACACCTTC. It translates to CASSPRGAYGYTF.